This is a list of T cell receptor beta chains from one sample in a study of PD-1 blockade in classical Hodgkin lymphoma. Method: immunoSEQ multiplex PCR; TCRdb's copy keeps in-frame clones and lacks some. Of roughly 35,000 clones listed, 70% to 90% were seen once; the top ten hold around 7.7%. Here the sequenced sample was peripheral blood mononuclear cells (PBMCs), taken before the second cycle of nivolumab. The source is a human donor with classical Hodgkin lymphoma. CDR3s include the opening cysteine and the closing phenylalanine or tryptophan. The D gene is left open where the match is weak. Size values are once, few and many counts, or a class for expanded clones, and some rows have none.

TRBJ2-7,TRBV6-5,few,-,TGTGCCAGCAGTTACTCGACACTGAGTGAGCAGTACTTC,CASSYSTLSEQYF
TRBJ2-7,TRBV5-8,-,TRBD1,TGTGCCAGCAGCCCCCAGACAGGGGTAGGCGAGCAGTACTTC,CASSPQTGVGEQYF
TRBJ2-1,TRBV7-9,once,TRBD1,TGTGCCAGCAGCTTGGGACAGGGAGGGGGCAATGAGCAGTTCTTC,CASSLGQGGGNEQFF
TRBJ2-1,TRBV25-1,-,TRBD2,TGTGCCAGCAGTGAATACTGGACTAGCGGTGATGCCTACAATGAGCAGTTCTTC,CASSEYWTSGDAYNEQFF
TRBJ2-5,TRBV6-6,-,-,TGTGCCGCGACGAATTGGGAGACCCAGTACTTC,CAATNWETQYF
TRBJ1-1,TRBV19,-,TRBD1,TGTGCCACCGTCAGACAGGGTATGAACACTGAAGCTTTCTTT,CATVRQGMNTEAFF
TRBJ1-5,TRBV30,-,-,TGTGCCTGGAGTCCAGACAGAAACAATCAGCCCCAGCATTTT,CAWSPDRNNQPQHF
TRBJ2-7,TRBV4-1,once,TRBD1,TGCGCCAGCAGCCACGCTCCGGAACAGGGGTACGAGCAGTACTTC,CASSHAPEQGYEQYF
TRBJ2-1,TRBV5-1,-,-,TGCGCCAGCAGCTTCTTGAGTGGACAGTCCTACAATGAGCAGTTCTTC,CASSFLSGQSYNEQFF
TRBJ2-2,TRBV7-9,-,-,TGTGCCAGCACCACCCGGGGGAACACCGGGGAGCTGTTTTTT,CASTTRGNTGELFF
TRBJ2-7,TRBV18,-,-,TGTGCCAGCTCACCACGGGAGTCCCACGAGCAGTACTTC,CASSPRESHEQYF
TRBJ1-4,TRBV6-6,-,-,TGTGCCAGCAGCTGGGACCTTACTAATGAAAAACTGTTTTTT,CASSWDLTNEKLFF
TRBJ2-7,TRBV27,-,-,TGTGCCGGCAGTTTTATAGCGGCCCAATCGGACGAGCAGTACTTC,CAGSFIAAQSDEQYF
TRBJ2-3,TRBV5-1,-,TRBD2,TGCGCCAGCAGCTTCCTAGCGGGAAGTAGCACAGATACGCAGTATTTT,CASSFLAGSSTDTQYF
TRBJ1-5,TRBV21-1,-,-,TGTGCCAGCACCTCAATATATAGCAATCAGCCCCAGCATTTT,CASTSIYSNQPQHF
TRBJ2-1,TRBV11-2,-,-,TGTGCCAGCAGCCCGACAGGTTCTTCCTACAATGAGCAGTTCTTC,CASSPTGSSYNEQFF
TRBJ2-7,TRBV7-9,-,TRBD2,TGTGCCAGCAGCCAGTCTAGCGGGACTGAATACGAGCAGTACTTC,CASSQSSGTEYEQYF
TRBJ2-3,TRBV7-9,-,TRBD2,TGTGCCTTGTCGTTCTTGCGGGAGTTTACTAGCACAGATACGCAGTATTTT,CALSFLREFTSTDTQYF
TRBJ1-6,TRBV30,-,-,TGTGCCTGGGCCGGGCATAATAATTCACCCCTCCACTTT,CAWAGHNNSPLHF
TRBJ1-1,TRBV2,-,-,TGTGCCAGCAACTTAAACAGCCAGGGGCGGGATGAAGCTTTCTTT,CASNLNSQGRDEAFF
TRBJ2-7,TRBV7-2,-,-,TGTGCCAGCAGCCCTCGGTACGGGGGAGGTTACGAGCAGTACTTC,CASSPRYGGGYEQYF
TRBJ2-7,TRBV5-1,-,TRBD2,TGCGCCAGCAGTCTAAAACGGGAGGTCTCCTACGAGCAGTACTTC,CASSLKREVSYEQYF
TRBJ2-5,TRBV7-3,-,-,TGTGCCAGCAGCAAAGGAGAGCGGACACAAGAGACCCAGTACTTC,CASSKGERTQETQYF
TRBJ1-2,TRBV14,-,-,TGTGCCAGCAGCCAAGATTTTTCCTATGGCTACACCTTC,CASSQDFSYGYTF
TRBJ2-7,TRBV6-5,-,-,TGTGCCAGCAGTTACTCGAAGGAAGCTAGCACGGTCGAGCAGTACTTC,CASSYSKEASTVEQYF
TRBJ1-3,TRBV6-6,-,-,TGTGCCAGTCAGAGGACCGACCTCTCTGGAAACACCATATATTTT,CASQRTDLSGNTIYF
TRBJ2-1,TRBV5-6,-,TRBD2,TGTGCCAGCAGCTTGGGCCCGGGGGGTACCAATGAGCAGTTCTTC,CASSLGPGGTNEQFF
TRBJ2-7,TRBV7-9,-,TRBD2,TGTGCCAGCAGCTTAGCGCCGGGCGGGAGCTCCTACGAGCAGTACTTC,CASSLAPGGSSYEQYF
TRBJ2-1,TRBV20-1,-,-,TGCAGTGCAACTAGAGAAAATGAGCAGTTCTTC,CSATRENEQFF
TRBJ2-4,TRBV7-9,-,-,TGTGCCAGCAGCCCGGGTAGCGGAGCCAAAAACATTCAGTACTTC,CASSPGSGAKNIQYF
TRBJ2-3,TRBV19,few,-,TGTGCCAGTAGCATGCCCGTCGGATACACAGATACGCAGTATTTT,CASSMPVGYTDTQYF
TRBJ2-3,TRBV14,-,TRBD2,TGTGCCAGCAGTAAGATAGGGACTAGCGGATCCACAGATACGCAGTATTTT,CASSKIGTSGSTDTQYF
TRBJ2-7,TRBV11-3,few,-,TGTGCCAGCAGCTTAGTCACTAGCTCCTACGAGCAGTACTTC,CASSLVTSSYEQYF
TRBJ2-7,TRBV19,-,-,TGTGCCAGTAGTATAAGGGTGGGACGGTACTACGAGCAGTACTTC,CASSIRVGRYYEQYF
TRBJ2-2,TRBV19,-,-,TGTGCCAGTAGGAGTTCGAAAGATCTAAACACCGGGGAGCTGTTTTTT,CASRSSKDLNTGELFF
TRBJ2-7,TRBV10-1,-,-,TGCGCCAGCAGTGCCGTGAACTCCTACGAGCAGTACTTC,CASSAVNSYEQYF
TRBJ2-3,TRBV7-6,few,-,TGTGCCAGCAGCTTATTGACAGCCACAGATACGCAGTATTTT,CASSLLTATDTQYF
TRBJ1-2,TRBV18,-,-,TGTGCCAGCTCACGGTCAGACGTACCGGGTTATGGCTACACCTTC,CASSRSDVPGYGYTF
TRBJ1-5,TRBV19,few,-,TGTGCCAGTAGTGCGTCCGGAGGACCGATCAATCAGCCCCAGCATTTT,CASSASGGPINQPQHF
TRBJ1-1,TRBV6-5,-,-,TGTGCCAGCAGCCGTCCCCTCGCCAAGGTAGCTTTCTTT,CASSRPLAKVAFF
TRBJ2-2,TRBV4-1,-,TRBD2,TGCGCCAGCAGACTTACTAGCGGGAGCGGCGGGGAGCTGTTTTTT,CASRLTSGSGGELFF
TRBJ1-2,TRBV30,-,TRBD1,TGTGCCTGGGACAGGGGGACGTATGAGGGCTACACCTTC,CAWDRGTYEGYTF